Detailed here is one TCR beta chain. Antigen specificity is unknown. The data were taken from a study of T cell repertoires and HLA-DP antigens. General study points: Sorted CD137+ cells had clonality 0.3 to 0.45 against both alloantigens, versus 0.035 to 0.05 pre-culture. Antigen presentation used HeLa cells, with total CD4+ cells responding.

Profiled with immunoSEQ multiplex PCR; TCRdb holds only in-frame clones, not every one. The data show approximately 100,000 clones, around nine tenths seen once. The length of the CDR3 is 12 residues. From germline, CDR1 is MNHNS and CDR2 SASEGT. V was shortened by 3 bases and J by 5 bases, with 7 bases between the two germline ends. The chain uses TRBV6-1 and TRBJ1-2, with D unresolved. The clonotype originates from a man aged 50 or older in good health and CMV-seronegative. The specimen was CD4+ T cells from PBMCs. CDR3 DNA: TGTGCCAGCAGTGACGGTGTGTATGGCTACACCTTC. Translation: CASSDGVYGYTF.